This TCR beta chain was recorded in a study of glioma-infiltrating T cells. Study-level findings and limits: Above-expected tissue-blood divergence occurred in all gliomas, most in low-grade ones. Tissue and blood shared very few CDR3 sequences.

Using RNA template, CDR3s of TCR alpha and beta were amplified with iRepertoire arm-PCR. One-step reverse transcription and amplification started from approximately 100-400 ng of tissue mRNA or PBMC total RNA. MiXCR was run by TCRdb on the multiplex PCR reads, yielding one entry per CDR3 protein. The sample gives about 99,000 distinct CDR3 sequences, less than 30% of which show up once; less than 55% is in the top ten. From germline, CDR1 is MNHNS and CDR2 SASEGT. This CDR3 is 15 amino acids long. With V trimmed by 10 bases and J by 2 bases, 11 bases remained unmatched. At least ten counts were recorded for this clonotype. Antigen unknown.

This chain uses TRBV6-1 with TRBJ1-2; 9 nucleotides match TRBD1. This clonotype was sampled from a human donor with low-grade glioma or glioblastoma, undergoing nonglioma brain surgery, or in good health (not recorded which). Sequenced: glioma tissue, nonneoplastic brain tissue, or PBMCs (not recorded which). For the CDR3, the DNA is TGTGCCATAAGCCCGGGACAGGGCGAAAACTATGGCTACACCTTC. It translates to CAISPGQGENYGYTF.